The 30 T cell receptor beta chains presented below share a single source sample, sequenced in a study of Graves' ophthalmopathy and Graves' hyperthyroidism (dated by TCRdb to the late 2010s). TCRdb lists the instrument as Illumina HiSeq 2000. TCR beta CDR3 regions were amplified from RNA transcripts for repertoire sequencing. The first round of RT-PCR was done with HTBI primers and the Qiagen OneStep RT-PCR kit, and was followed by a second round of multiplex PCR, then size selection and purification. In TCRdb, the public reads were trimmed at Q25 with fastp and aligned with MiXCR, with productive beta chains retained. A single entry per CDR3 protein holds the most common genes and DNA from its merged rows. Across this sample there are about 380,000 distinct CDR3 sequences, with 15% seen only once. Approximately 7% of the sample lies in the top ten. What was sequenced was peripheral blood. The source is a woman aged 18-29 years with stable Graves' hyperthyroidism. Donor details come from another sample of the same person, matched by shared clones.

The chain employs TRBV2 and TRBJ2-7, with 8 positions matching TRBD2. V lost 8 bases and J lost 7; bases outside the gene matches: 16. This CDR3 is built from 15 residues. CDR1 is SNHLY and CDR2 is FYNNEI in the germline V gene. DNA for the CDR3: TGTGCCAGCCTCCACCCGGGACTAGGCCTTGGAGAGCAGTACTTC. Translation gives CASLHPGLGLGEQYF.

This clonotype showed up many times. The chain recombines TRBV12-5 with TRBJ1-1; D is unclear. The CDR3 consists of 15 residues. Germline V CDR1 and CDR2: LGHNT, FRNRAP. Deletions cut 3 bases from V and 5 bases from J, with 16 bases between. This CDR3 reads CASGFQLGSYTEAFF. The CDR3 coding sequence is TGTGCTAGTGGTTTCCAATTAGGAAGTTATACTGAAGCTTTCTTT.

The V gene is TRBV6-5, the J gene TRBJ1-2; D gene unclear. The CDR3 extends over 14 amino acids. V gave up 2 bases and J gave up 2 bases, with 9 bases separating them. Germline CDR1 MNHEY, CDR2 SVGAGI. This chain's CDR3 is CASSYADGNYGYTF. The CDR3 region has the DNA TGTGCCAGCAGTTACGCGGACGGAAACTATGGCTACACCTTC.

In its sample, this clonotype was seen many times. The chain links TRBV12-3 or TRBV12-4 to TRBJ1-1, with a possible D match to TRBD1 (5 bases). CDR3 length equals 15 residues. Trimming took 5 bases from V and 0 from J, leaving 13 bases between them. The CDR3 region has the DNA TGTGCCAGCAGTCCACCGGGGGGACTGAACACTGAAGCTTTCTTT. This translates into CASSPPGGLNTEAFF.

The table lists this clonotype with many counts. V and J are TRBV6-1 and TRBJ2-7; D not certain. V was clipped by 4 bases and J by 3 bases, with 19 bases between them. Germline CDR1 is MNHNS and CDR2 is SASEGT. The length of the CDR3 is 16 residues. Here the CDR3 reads CASSGVEPSHYYEQYF. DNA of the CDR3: TGTGCCAGCAGTGGGGTAGAACCAAGCCACTACTACGAGCAGTACTTC.

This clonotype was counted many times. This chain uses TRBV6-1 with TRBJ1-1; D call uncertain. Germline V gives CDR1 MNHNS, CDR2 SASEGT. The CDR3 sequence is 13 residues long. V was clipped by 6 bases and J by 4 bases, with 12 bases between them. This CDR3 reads CASSPGLRTEAFF. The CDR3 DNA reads TGTGCCAGCAGCCCCGGGCTGCGCACTGAAGCTTTCTTT.

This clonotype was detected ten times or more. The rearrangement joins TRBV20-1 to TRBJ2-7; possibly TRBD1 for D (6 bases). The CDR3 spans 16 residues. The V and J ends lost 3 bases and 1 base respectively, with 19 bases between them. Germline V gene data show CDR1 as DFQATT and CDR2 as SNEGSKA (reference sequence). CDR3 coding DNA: TGCAGTGCTAGTTGCAGAAGGGGGAAGAGGTCCTACGAGCAGTACTTC. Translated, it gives CSASCRRGKRSYEQYF.

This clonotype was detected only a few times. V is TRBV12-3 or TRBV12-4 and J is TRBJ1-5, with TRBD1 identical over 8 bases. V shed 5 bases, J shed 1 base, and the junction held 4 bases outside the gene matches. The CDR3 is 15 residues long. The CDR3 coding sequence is TGTGCCAGCAGTACGACAGGGGTGAGCAATCAGCCCCAGCATTTT. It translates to CASSTTGVSNQPQHF.

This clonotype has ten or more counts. CDR3 in DNA: TGTGCCACCAGTCGGGACAGGGGGCAAAATGAAGCTTTCTTT. It yields the protein CATSRDRGQNEAFF. V is TRBV15 and J is TRBJ1-1; TRBD1 matches 12 bases. Germline assignment: CDR1 LNHNV and CDR2 YYDKDF (reference sequence). Trimming at V came to 6 bases and at J to 7 bases, leaving 6 bases not matched to a gene. CDR3 length: 14 residues.

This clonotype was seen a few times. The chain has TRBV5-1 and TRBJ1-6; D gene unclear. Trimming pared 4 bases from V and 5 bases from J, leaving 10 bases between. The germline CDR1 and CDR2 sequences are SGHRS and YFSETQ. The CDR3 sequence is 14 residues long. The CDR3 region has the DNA TGCGCCAGCAGCACAACGAGAGATAATTCACCCCTCCACTTT. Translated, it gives CASSTTRDNSPLHF.

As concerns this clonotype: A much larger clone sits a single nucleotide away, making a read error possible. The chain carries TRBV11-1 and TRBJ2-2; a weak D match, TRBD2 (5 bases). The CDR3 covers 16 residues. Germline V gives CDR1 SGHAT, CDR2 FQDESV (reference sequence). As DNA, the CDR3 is TGTGCCAGCAGCTTAGCTTGGCCTGCGGGTGCCGGGGAGCTGTGTTTT. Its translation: CASSLAWPAGAGELCF.

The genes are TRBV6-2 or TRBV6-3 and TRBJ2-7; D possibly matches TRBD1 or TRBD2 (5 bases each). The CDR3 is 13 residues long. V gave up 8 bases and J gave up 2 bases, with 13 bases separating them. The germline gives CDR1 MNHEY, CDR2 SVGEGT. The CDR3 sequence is CASGASRAYEQYF. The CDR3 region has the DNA TGTGCCAGCGGGGCTAGCAGAGCCTACGAGCAGTACTTC.

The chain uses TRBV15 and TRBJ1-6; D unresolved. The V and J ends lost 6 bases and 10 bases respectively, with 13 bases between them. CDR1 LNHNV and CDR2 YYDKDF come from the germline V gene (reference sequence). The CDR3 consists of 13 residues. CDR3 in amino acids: CATRSGLESPLHF. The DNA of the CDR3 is TGTGCCACCAGGTCCGGGCTGGAATCACCCCTCCACTTT.

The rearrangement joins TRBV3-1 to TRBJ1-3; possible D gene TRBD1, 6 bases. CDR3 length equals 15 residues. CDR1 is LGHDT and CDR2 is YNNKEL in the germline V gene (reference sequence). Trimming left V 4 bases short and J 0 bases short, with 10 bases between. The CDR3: CASSRGQNSGNTIYF. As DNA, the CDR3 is TGTGCCAGCAGCCGGGGACAAAACTCTGGAAACACCATATATTTT. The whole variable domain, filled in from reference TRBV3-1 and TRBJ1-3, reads DTAVSQTPKYLVTQMGNDKSIKCEQNLGHDTMYWYKQDSKKFLKIMFSYNNKELIINETVPNRFSPKSPDKAHLNLHINSLELGDSAVYFCASSRGQNSGNTIYFGEGSWLTVV.

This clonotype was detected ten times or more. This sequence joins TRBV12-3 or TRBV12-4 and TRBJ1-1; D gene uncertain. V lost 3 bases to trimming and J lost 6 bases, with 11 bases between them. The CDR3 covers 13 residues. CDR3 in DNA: TGTGCCAGCAGTTTGGATTTCCAGGCTGAAGCTTTCTTT. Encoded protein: CASSLDFQAEAFF.

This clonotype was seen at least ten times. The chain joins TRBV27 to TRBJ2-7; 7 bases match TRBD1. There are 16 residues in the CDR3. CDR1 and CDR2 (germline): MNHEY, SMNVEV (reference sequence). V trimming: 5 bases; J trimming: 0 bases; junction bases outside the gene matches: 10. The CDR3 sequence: CASSPYDRVSSYEQYF. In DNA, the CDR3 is TGTGCCAGCAGTCCGTATGACAGGGTTTCCTCCTACGAGCAGTACTTC.

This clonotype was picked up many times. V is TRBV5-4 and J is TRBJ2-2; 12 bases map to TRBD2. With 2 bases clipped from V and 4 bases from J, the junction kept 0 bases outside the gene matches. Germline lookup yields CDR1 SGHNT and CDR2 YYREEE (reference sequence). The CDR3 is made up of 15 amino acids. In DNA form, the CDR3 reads TGTGCCAGCAGCTTACTAGCGGGGGGCACCGGGGAGCTGTTTTTT. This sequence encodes CASSLLAGGTGELFF.

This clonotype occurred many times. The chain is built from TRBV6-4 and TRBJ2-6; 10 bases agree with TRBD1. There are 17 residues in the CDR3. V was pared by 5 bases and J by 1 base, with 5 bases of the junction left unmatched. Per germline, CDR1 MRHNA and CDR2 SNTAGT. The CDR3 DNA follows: TGTGCCAGCAGTCCCCGGGACAGGGGTTCTGGGGCCAACGTCCTGACTTTC. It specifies CASSPRDRGSGANVLTF.

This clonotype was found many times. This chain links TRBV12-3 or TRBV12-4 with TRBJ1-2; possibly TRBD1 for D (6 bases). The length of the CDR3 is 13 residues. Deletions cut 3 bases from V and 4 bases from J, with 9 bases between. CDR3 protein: CASSFGRGYGYTF. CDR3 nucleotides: TGTGCCAGCAGTTTTGGCAGGGGCTATGGCTACACCTTC.

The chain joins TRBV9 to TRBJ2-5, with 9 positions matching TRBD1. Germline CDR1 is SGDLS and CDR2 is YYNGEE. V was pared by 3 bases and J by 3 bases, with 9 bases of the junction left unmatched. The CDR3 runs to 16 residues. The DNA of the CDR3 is TGTGCCAGCAGCGGACCCCCCGGGACAGGGAAAGAGACCCAGTACTTC. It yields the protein CASSGPPGTGKETQYF.

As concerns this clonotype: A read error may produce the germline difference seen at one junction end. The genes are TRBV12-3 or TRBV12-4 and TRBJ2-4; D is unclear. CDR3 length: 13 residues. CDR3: CASRIGAKNIKYF. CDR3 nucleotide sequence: TGTGCCAGCAGGATCGGAGCCAAAAACATTAAGTACTTC.

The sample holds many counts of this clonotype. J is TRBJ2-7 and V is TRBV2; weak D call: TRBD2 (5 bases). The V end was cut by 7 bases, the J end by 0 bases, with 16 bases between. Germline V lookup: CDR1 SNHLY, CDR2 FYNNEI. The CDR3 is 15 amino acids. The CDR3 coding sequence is TGTGCCAGCATAGGCCAGGAGGTGAGCTCCTACGAGCAGTACTTC. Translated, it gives CASIGQEVSSYEQYF.

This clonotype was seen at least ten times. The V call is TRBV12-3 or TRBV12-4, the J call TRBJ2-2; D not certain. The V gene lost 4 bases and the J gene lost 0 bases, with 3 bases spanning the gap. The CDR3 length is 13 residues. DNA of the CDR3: TGTGCCAGCAGTTGGTCGAACACCGGGGAGCTGTTTTTT. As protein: CASSWSNTGELFF.

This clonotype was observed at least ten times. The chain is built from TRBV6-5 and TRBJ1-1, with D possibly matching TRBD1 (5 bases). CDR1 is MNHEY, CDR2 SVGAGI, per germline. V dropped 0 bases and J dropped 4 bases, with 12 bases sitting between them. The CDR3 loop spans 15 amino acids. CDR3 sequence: CASSYSQLGGTEAFF. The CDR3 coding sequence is TGTGCCAGCAGTTACTCCCAATTGGGGGGCACTGAAGCTTTCTTT.

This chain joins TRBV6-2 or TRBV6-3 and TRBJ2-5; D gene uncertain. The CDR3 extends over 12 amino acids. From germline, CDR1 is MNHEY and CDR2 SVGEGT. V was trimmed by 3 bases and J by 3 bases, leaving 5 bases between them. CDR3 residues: CASSYIKETQYF. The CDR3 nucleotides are TGTGCCAGCAGTTATATAAAAGAGACCCAGTACTTC.

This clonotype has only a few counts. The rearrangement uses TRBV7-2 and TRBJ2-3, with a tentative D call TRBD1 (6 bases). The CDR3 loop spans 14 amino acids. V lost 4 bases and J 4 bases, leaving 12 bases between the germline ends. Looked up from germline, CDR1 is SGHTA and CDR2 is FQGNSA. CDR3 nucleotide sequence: TGTGCCAGCAGCTATCAACAGGGCGCAGATACGCAGTATTTT. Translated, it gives CASSYQQGADTQYF. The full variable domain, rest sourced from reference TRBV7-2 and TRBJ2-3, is GAGVSQSPSNKVTEKGKDVELRCDPISGHTALYWYRQSLGQGLEFLIYFQGNSAPDKSGLPSDRFSAERTGGSVSTLTIQRTQQEDSAVYLCASSYQQGADTQYFGPGTRLTVL.

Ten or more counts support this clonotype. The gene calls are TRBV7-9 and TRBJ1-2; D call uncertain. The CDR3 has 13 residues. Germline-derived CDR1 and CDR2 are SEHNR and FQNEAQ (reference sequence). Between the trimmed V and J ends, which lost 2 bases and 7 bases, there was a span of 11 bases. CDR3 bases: TGTGCCAGCAGCTTAAACGCAAGGCGTGGCTACACCTTC. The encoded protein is CASSLNARRGYTF.

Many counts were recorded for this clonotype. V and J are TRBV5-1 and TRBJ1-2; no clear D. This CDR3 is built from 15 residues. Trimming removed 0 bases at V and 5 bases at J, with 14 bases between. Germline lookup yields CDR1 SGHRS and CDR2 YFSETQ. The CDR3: CASSLDPRTSYGYTF. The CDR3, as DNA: TGCGCCAGCAGCTTGGATCCGAGGACCTCTTATGGCTACACCTTC. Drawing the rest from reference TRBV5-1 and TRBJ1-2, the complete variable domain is KAGVTQTPRYLIKTRGQQVTLSCSPISGHRSVSWYQQTPGQGLQFLFEYFSETQRNKGNFPGRFSGRQFSNSRSEMNVSTLELGDSALYLCASSLDPRTSYGYTFGSGTRLTVV.

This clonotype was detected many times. DNA of the CDR3: TGTGCCAGCAGCGTAGATGGGACCTCACTTTACGAGCAGTACTTC. This encodes CASSVDGTSLYEQYF. The genes are TRBV9 and TRBJ2-7; D could derive from TRBD1 or TRBD2 (5 bases each). V was cut by 0 bases and J by 4 bases, with 14 bases left in between. Germline-derived CDR1 and CDR2 are SGDLS and YYNGEE. This CDR3 has 15 residues.

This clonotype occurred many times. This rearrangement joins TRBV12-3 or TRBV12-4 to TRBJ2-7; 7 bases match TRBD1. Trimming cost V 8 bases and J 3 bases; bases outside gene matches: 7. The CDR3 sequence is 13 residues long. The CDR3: CASGFSGGYEQYF. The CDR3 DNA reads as TGTGCCAGCGGGTTTTCAGGGGGCTACGAGCAGTACTTC.